The clone carrying this T cell receptor (beta chain) has only one observation. The protocol was immunoSEQ multiplex PCR, while the TCRdb copy is restricted to in-frame clones and leaves out a portion. Found here are 48,000 or so clones, 70% to 90% of them singletons; the top ten hold about 2.8%. These data originate in a study of blood T cell repertoires in COVID-19. J was trimmed by 7 bases and V by 0 bases; bases with no gene match: 4. This CDR3 comprises 15 residues. The germline V gene encodes CDR1 SGHAT and CDR2 FQNNGV. The sample comprised peripheral blood. This clonotype was sampled from a woman older than 75 with COVID-19, enrolled during active disease. The V and J genes are TRBV11-2 and TRBJ1-5; 9 bases align to TRBD1. CDR3 region: CASSLEGTGYQPQHF. The CDR3 nucleotides are TGTGCCAGCAGCTTAGAGGGGACAGGGTACCAGCCCCAGCATTTT. The whole variable domain, filled in from reference TRBV11-2 and TRBJ1-5, reads EAGVAQSPRYKIIEKRQSVAFWCNPISGHATLYWYQQILGQGPKLLIQFQNNGVVDDSQLPKDRFSAERLKGVDSTLKIQPAKLEDSAVYLCASSLEGTGYQPQHFGDGTRLSIL.